This section outlines one TCR beta chain sequence together with its context. TCRdb's table, derived via immunoSEQ multiplex PCR, lists solely in-frame clones and lacks some. This table holds about 670,000 clones, about 87% found once. The data belong to a study of blood T cell repertoires in COVID-19. The V gene end was trimmed by 1 base and the J gene end by 0 bases; junction bases not matched to a gene: 3. The CDR3 is 15 residues long. Germline V CDR1 and CDR2: MNHEY, SMNVEV (reference sequence). The chain employs TRBV27 and TRBJ2-7; TRBD2 aligns across 7 bases. The sequence derives from a woman under 30 with acute or convalescent COVID-19. The sequenced sample was peripheral blood. CDR3 amino acids: CASSLWEGSSYEQYF. The CDR3 DNA sequence: TGTGCCAGCAGTTTATGGGAGGGGAGCTCCTACGAGCAGTACTTC.